One sample yielded the 25 T cell receptor beta chains listed below, sequenced in a study of cytomegalovirus exposure and HLA in healthy donors. PCR employed 60 Vbeta and 13 Jbeta primers. Clones were read by immunoSEQ multiplex PCR, and TCRdb kept only the in-frame ones, dropping some. Among around 120,000 clones listed, less than 85% were seen once. Sample: PBMCs. These receptors all come from a man aged 45-65 years in good health and CMV-seropositive.

In its sample, this clone was seen a few times. V gene TRBV6-5 combines with J gene TRBJ2-1, with D possibly matching TRBD2 (7 bases). V gave up 6 bases and J gave up 6 bases, with 15 bases separating them. CDR3 size: 14 residues. The germline CDR1 and CDR2 sequences are MNHEY and SVGAGI. CDR3 DNA: TGTGCCAGCAGACGACACGGGGGGCCCAATGAGCAGTTCTTC. Translating it yields CASRRHGGPNEQFF.

The chain carries TRBV25-1 and TRBJ2-1; TRBD2 agrees at 13 bases. Trimming removed 2 bases from V and 8 bases from J; junction bases left unmatched: 0. Germline values: CDR1 MGHDK, CDR2 SYGVNS. The CDR3 covers 14 residues. DNA of the CDR3: TGTGCCAGCAGTGAAACTAGCGGGAGGGATGAGCAGTTCTTC. Its protein is CASSETSGRDEQFF. Full variable domain (remainder filled in from reference TRBV25-1 and TRBJ2-1): EADIYQTPRYLVIGTGKKITLECSQTMGHDKMYWYQQDPGMELHLIHYSYGVNSTEKGDLSSESTVSRIRTEHFPLTLESARPSHTSQYLCASSETSGRDEQFFGPGTRLTVL.

The chain combines TRBV9 with TRBJ1-6; D is possibly TRBD1 (5 bases). Germline V lookup: CDR1 SGDLS, CDR2 YYNGEE. CDR3 length: 15 amino acids. With 3 bases removed from V and 10 bases from J, the gap between germline ends came to 17 bases. Written as DNA, the CDR3 is TGTGCCAGCAGCGGCGGGACCCCCGGTGGGTCACCCCTCCACTTT. Residues: CASSGGTPGGSPLHF.

The CDR3 region has the DNA TGTGCCAGCAGCCCAGAGGGCTACGAGCAGTACTTC. The encoded protein is CASSPEGYEQYF. This chain joins TRBV6-5 and TRBJ2-7, with TRBD2 as a possible D gene (5 bases). The germline V gene encodes CDR1 MNHEY and CDR2 SVGAGI. The CDR3 extends over 12 amino acids. V was shortened by 6 bases and J by 3 bases, with 9 bases between the two germline ends.

V and J are TRBV14 and TRBJ2-7; 8 positions agree with TRBD2. V shed 2 bases, J shed 5 bases, and the junction held 5 bases outside the gene matches. This CDR3 is 14 amino acids long. Germline V gene sequence: CDR1 SGHDN, CDR2 FVKESK. CDR3 coding DNA: TGTGCCAGCAGCCAATTGGGGACTAGGAACGAGCAGTACTTC. Translating it yields CASSQLGTRNEQYF. Using reference TRBV14 and TRBJ2-7 for the parts outside the CDR3, the full variable domain is EAGVTQFPSHSVIEKGQTVTLRCDPISGHDNLYWYRRVMGKEIKFLLHFVKESKQDESGMPNNRFLAERTGGTYSTLKVQPAELEDSGVYFCASSQLGTRNEQYFGPGTRLTVT.

The gene calls are TRBV29-1 and TRBJ1-4; 7 bases map to TRBD1. The CDR3 has 14 amino acids. Per germline, CDR1 SQVTM and CDR2 ANQGSEA. Germline trimming cut 6 bases from V and 0 bases from J; bases unmatched to any gene: 4. The CDR3 region has the DNA TGCAGCGTGGGGGACAGAACAACTAATGAAAAACTGTTTTTT. It translates to CSVGDRTTNEKLFF. The variable domain in full, completed from reference TRBV29-1 and TRBJ1-4, reads SAVISQKPSRDICQRGTSLTIQCQVDSQVTMMFWYRQQPGQSLTLIATANQGSEATYESGFVIDKFPISRPNLTFSTLTVSNMSPEDSSIYLCSVGDRTTNEKLFFGSGTQLSVL.

The gene calls are TRBV5-1 and TRBJ1-6; D is undetermined. The CDR3 totals 13 residues. Germline V gene sequence: CDR1 SGHRS, CDR2 YFSETQ. The ends were cut back, 4 bases at V and 9 bases at J, with 11 bases in the middle. CDR3 in amino acids: CASSLYERSPLHF. The DNA of the CDR3 is TGCGCCAGCAGCCTATATGAGCGTTCACCCCTCCACTTT.

This clone came up a few times. The chain combines TRBV12-5 with TRBJ2-1; perhaps TRBD2 as D (5 bases). Deletions cut 5 bases from V and 11 bases from J, with 16 bases between. Germline assignment: CDR1 LGHNT and CDR2 FRNRAP. The CDR3 runs 13 residues. CDR3 bases: TGTGCTAGTGGTCTCGACTCACCGGGGAAGCAGTTCTTC. Translation gives CASGLDSPGKQFF.

The chain joins TRBV11-2 to TRBJ2-1; TRBD2 agrees at 10 bases. V lost 5 bases, J lost 5 bases, and 9 bases stayed unmatched. The CDR3 length is 16 residues. The germline gives CDR1 SGHAT, CDR2 FQNNGV. The CDR3 nucleotides read TGTGCCAGCAGCCCCCCTAGCGGGAGAGGCAACAATGAGCAGTTCTTC. Protein: CASSPPSGRGNNEQFF.

The sample holds a few counts of this clone. CDR3 region: CASSSGLAGAGGELFF. Written as DNA, the CDR3 is TGCGCCAGCAGCTCGGGACTAGCGGGAGCTGGTGGGGAGCTGTTTTTT. V and J are TRBV5-1 and TRBJ2-2; 14 bases fit TRBD2. CDR3 length: 16 amino acids. The germline V gene has CDR1 SGHRS and CDR2 YFSETQ. Trimming removed 3 bases from V and 8 bases from J; junction bases left unmatched: 6.

The J gene is TRBJ2-7, the V gene TRBV27, with 7 bases identical to TRBD1. This CDR3 is built from 14 residues. Trimming cost V 5 bases and J 6 bases; bases outside gene matches: 10. In germline, CDR1 is MNHEY, CDR2 SMNVEV (reference sequence). CDR3 in DNA: TGTGCCAGCAGTCCTACGACAGGGCCTACCGAGCAGTACTTC. This sequence encodes CASSPTTGPTEQYF.

The rearrangement uses TRBV29-1 and TRBJ2-1, with D tentatively TRBD2 (6 bases). The ends were cut back, 6 bases at V and 9 bases at J, with 24 bases in the middle. This CDR3 spans 15 amino acids. From germline, CDR1 is SQVTM and CDR2 ANQGSEA. CDR3 DNA: TGCAGCGTCGCGGGGCACCGATCGTCTTACGGTGAGCAGTTCTTC. Translation gives CSVAGHRSSYGEQFF.

This clone has only a few counts. The gene calls are TRBV7-9 and TRBJ2-1; no clear D. This CDR3 spans 16 amino acids. The germline V gene encodes CDR1 SEHNR and CDR2 FQNEAQ (reference sequence). The V end was cut by 1 base, the J end by 2 bases, with 12 bases between. CDR3 DNA: TGTGCCAGCAGCTTAGAGAGGTTCGCGACCTACAATGAGCAGTTCTTC. This translates into CASSLERFATYNEQFF.

This sequence joins TRBV7-8 and TRBJ2-5; TRBD1 matches at 7 bases. The CDR3 has 15 residues. The germline gives CDR1 SGHVS, CDR2 FQNEAQ. J lost 5 bases, V lost 5 bases, and 11 bases had no gene match. CDR3 residues: CASSPQHRGGETQYF. In DNA form, the CDR3 reads TGTGCCAGCAGCCCACAACACAGGGGCGGCGAGACCCAGTACTTC.

The rearrangement uses TRBV6-1 and TRBJ1-1, with 10 bases identical to TRBD1. This CDR3 is built from 15 residues. In germline, CDR1 is MNHNS, CDR2 SASEGT. V shed 6 bases, J shed 3 bases, and the junction held 7 bases outside the gene matches. The CDR3 loop is CASRSLTGGYTEAFF. In nucleotides, the CDR3 is TGTGCCAGCAGGAGCCTGACAGGGGGCTACACTGAAGCTTTCTTT.

This chain links TRBV6-1 with TRBJ2-5, with 9 bases matching TRBD1. Germline CDR1 MNHNS, CDR2 SASEGT. The CDR3 loop spans 13 amino acids. Trimming cost V 6 bases and J 7 bases; bases outside gene matches: 6. CDR3 sequence reads: CASRGTGLGTQYF. CDR3 bases: TGTGCCAGCAGGGGGACAGGGCTTGGGACCCAGTACTTC.

J is TRBJ2-2 and V is TRBV6-1; D might be TRBD2 (7 bases). V dropped 7 bases and J dropped 6 bases, with 12 bases sitting between them. The germline V gene encodes CDR1 MNHNS and CDR2 SASEGT. This CDR3 comprises 13 residues. The DNA of the CDR3 is TGTGCCAGCAACACAGGGAGGGCCGGGGAGCTGTTTTTT. Amino acids: CASNTGRAGELFF.

V and J are TRBV5-1 and TRBJ1-4; maybe TRBD1 (5 bases). The CDR3 loop spans 17 amino acids. CDR1 SGHRS and CDR2 YFSETQ come from the germline V gene. The V end was cut by 0 bases, the J end by 5 bases, with 17 bases between. CDR3 DNA sequence: TGCGCCAGCAGCTTGGCAGGGCAGGCTAATTCCAATGAAAAACTGTTTTTT. This codes for CASSLAGQANSNEKLFF.

This clone was found once. The chain carries TRBV7-2 and TRBJ2-1, with D maybe TRBD1 (6 bases). There are 15 residues in the CDR3. Germline loops: CDR1 SGHTA, CDR2 FQGNSA. The V gene lost 5 bases and the J gene lost 5 bases, with 16 bases spanning the gap. CDR3 coding DNA: TGTGCCAGCAGCACAACAGGGAGCCCAAACAATGAGCAGTTCTTC. It yields the protein CASSTTGSPNNEQFF.

The V gene is TRBV11-2, the J gene TRBJ2-7, with a possible D match to TRBD1 (6 bases). V lost 6 bases to trimming and J lost 3 bases, with 12 bases between them. Looked up from germline, CDR1 is SGHAT and CDR2 is FQNNGV. The CDR3 runs 13 residues. In DNA form, the CDR3 reads TGTGCCAGCAGTTCCGGACAGCTCTACGAGCAGTACTTC. The encoded protein is CASSSGQLYEQYF.

The chain combines TRBV15 with TRBJ2-7; possibly TRBD1 for D (6 bases). The germline V gene has CDR1 LNHNV and CDR2 YYDKDF (reference sequence). V was clipped by 0 bases and J by 6 bases, with 15 bases between them. The CDR3 consists of 15 residues. The CDR3 DNA reads TGTGCCACCAGCAGAGAGCGGGCCCGAGGGGGCGAGCAGTACTTC. It translates to CATSRERARGGEQYF.

The chain joins TRBV6-5 to TRBJ2-7; 10 nucleotides agree with TRBD1. Per the germline V gene, CDR1 is MNHEY and CDR2 is SVGAGI. V shed 4 bases, J shed 1 base, and the junction held 7 bases outside the gene matches. The CDR3 length is 16 residues. The CDR3 region has the DNA TGTGCCAGCAGTTCCCCTCCGGGACAGGGGTCCTACGAGCAGTACTTC. It specifies CASSSPPGQGSYEQYF.

The chain uses TRBV27 and TRBJ2-1, with 9 bases identical to TRBD1. After removal of 4 bases from V and 7 bases from J, the junction contained 8 bases not matched to a gene. This CDR3 has 15 amino acids. Germline V CDR1 and CDR2: MNHEY, SMNVEV (reference sequence). The CDR3 sequence: CASSSGTGMGNEQFF. CDR3 DNA sequence: TGTGCCAGCAGTTCCGGGACAGGGATGGGTAATGAGCAGTTCTTC.

This clone was found once. The V call is TRBV5-1, the J call TRBJ2-1; 9 bases align to TRBD1. CDR3 size: 13 residues. The J segment lost 9 bases and the V segment lost 4 bases, leaving 5 bases of the junction unmatched. Per germline, CDR1 SGHRS and CDR2 YFSETQ. CDR3 in amino acids: CASSGGQGFEQFF. CDR3 nucleotide sequence: TGCGCCAGCAGCGGTGGACAGGGGTTTGAGCAGTTCTTC.

The rearrangement uses TRBV14 and TRBJ2-3; 11 bases are a match to TRBD2. Per germline, CDR1 SGHDN and CDR2 FVKESK. Trimming removed 2 bases from V and 5 bases from J; junction bases left unmatched: 15. The CDR3 length is 19 residues. CDR3 DNA sequence: TGTGCCAGCAGCCAATTTTACACTAGCGGGAGCCTTGGCAGAGATACGCAGTATTTT. The encoded protein is CASSQFYTSGSLGRDTQYF.